These 30 T cell receptor beta chains originate from one sample sequenced in a study of spatial heterogeneity in lung cancer. As for time point: sample taken at primary tumor resection. In each case, whole RNA from tumor, nontumor lung or frozen PBMC was sequenced unsorted. TCRdb re-called the 5' RACE reads through MiXCR, storing one row per CDR3 protein. The data hold 60,000 to 65,000 distinct CDR3 sequences, with around 8.2% observed a single time. This sample comprised PBMCs, obtained at surgery. The receptor set was obtained from a female donor with early-stage non-small cell lung cancer.

At least ten counts were recorded for this clonotype. V usage is TRBV28 and J usage is TRBJ1-4; tentative D call: TRBD1 (6 bases). The V end lost 2 bases, the J end lost 8 bases, and 6 bases lay between the germline ends. The CDR3 loop spans 12 amino acids. The germline gives CDR1 MDHEN, CDR2 SYDVKM. As DNA, the CDR3 is TGTGCCAGCAGTTTAAGGGGGGAAAAACTGTTTTTT. Protein: CASSLRGEKLFF. The complete variable domain, with remaining parts taken from reference TRBV28 and TRBJ1-4, reads DVKVTQSSRYLVKRTGEKVFLECVQDMDHENMFWYRQDPGLGLRLIYFSYDVKMKEKGDIPEGYSVSREKKERFSLILESASTNQTSMYLCASSLRGEKLFFGSGTQLSVL.

This clonotype was counted many times. This chain uses TRBV28 with TRBJ2-2; D unresolved. Trimming shortened V by 4 bases and J by 4 bases, and 13 bases separated the two germline ends. Germline CDR1 reads MDHEN; CDR2 reads SYDVKM. The CDR3 runs to 15 residues. The CDR3 is CASSWTEISTGELFF. The CDR3 DNA reads TGTGCCAGCAGTTGGACGGAAATATCCACCGGGGAGCTGTTTTTT.

This clonotype was detected a few times. The genes are TRBV7-9 and TRBJ1-1; D not resolved. Trimming removed 4 bases at V and 3 bases at J, with 9 bases between. This CDR3 contains 13 residues. Germline values: CDR1 SEHNR, CDR2 FQNEAQ (reference sequence). The CDR3, as DNA: TGTGCCAGCAGCTATGTCCTAGACACTGAAGCTTTCTTT. Encoded protein: CASSYVLDTEAFF.

The table lists this clonotype with a few counts. The V gene is TRBV7-6, the J gene TRBJ2-5; TRBD2 agrees at 8 bases. V dropped 1 base and J dropped 2; count of bases not matched to a gene: 6. The CDR3 has 16 amino acids. The germline gives CDR1 SGHVS, CDR2 FNYEAQ. CDR3 DNA sequence: TGTGCCAGCAGCTTAGGGACGGGAGGGTCGCAAGAGACCCAGTACTTC. Its protein product is CASSLGTGGSQETQYF.

The rearrangement links TRBV12-3 or TRBV12-4 to TRBJ2-1; perhaps D is TRBD1 or TRBD2 (5 bases each). The CDR3 sequence is 15 residues long. The V end was cut by 3 bases, the J end by 5 bases, with 14 bases between. The CDR3 DNA reads as TGTGCCAGCAGTTTTAGGGGAGTTGGTCACAATGAGCAGTTCTTC. Encoded protein: CASSFRGVGHNEQFF.

V usage is TRBV6-1 and J usage is TRBJ2-7; D call uncertain. This CDR3 contains 12 residues. Germline V gene lookup returns CDR1 MNHNS and CDR2 SASEGT. Trimming removed 2 bases from V and 3 bases from J, with 5 bases in between. CDR3 protein: CASSELVYEQYV. The CDR3 nucleotides are TGTGCCAGCAGTGAATTAGTCTACGAGCAGTACGTC.

In regard to this clonotype: One junction end does not reproduce the germline sequence, and a read error may be involved. The gene calls are TRBV5-1 and TRBJ2-7; 8 nucleotides agree with TRBD1. The germline CDR1 and CDR2 sequences are SGHRS and YFSETQ. The CDR3 totals 15 residues. Written as DNA, the CDR3 is TGCGCCAGCCGCTTGGAGGGTGACAGGGGCCACGAGCAGTACTTC. Translating it yields CASRLEGDRGHEQYF.

This clonotype appeared many times. V is TRBV20-1 and J is TRBJ2-5; 12 nucleotides align to TRBD2. J lost 5 bases, V lost 5 bases, and 9 bases had no gene match. In germline, CDR1 is DFQATT, CDR2 SNEGSKA (reference sequence). The CDR3 loop spans 15 amino acids. The CDR3, as DNA: TGCAGTGCTCCGAAGACTAGCGGGAGCCGGGAGACCCAGTACTTC. It is translated as CSAPKTSGSRETQYF.

This clonotype was observed at least ten times. V gene TRBV10-3 combines with J gene TRBJ2-7, with 7 nucleotides matching TRBD1. CDR1 is ENHRY and CDR2 is SYGVKD in the germline V gene. The CDR3 is made up of 13 amino acids. V was clipped by 5 bases and J by 7 bases; unmatched bases: 8. CDR3 amino acids: CAISLDRDGEQYF. The CDR3 DNA follows: TGTGCCATCAGTCTTGACAGGGATGGGGAGCAGTACTTC.

This chain uses TRBV29-1 with TRBJ2-3, with D perhaps TRBD2 (5 bases). The CDR3 spans 13 residues. Trimming removed 4 bases from V and 2 bases from J, with 10 bases in between. Germline CDR1 is SQVTM and CDR2 is ANQGSEA. The DNA of the CDR3 is TGCAGCGTTGCTGGAGGCCTCACAGATACGCAGTATTTT. It codes for CSVAGGLTDTQYF.

Many counts were recorded for this clonotype. The chain employs TRBV5-6 and TRBJ2-5; D could derive from TRBD1 or TRBD2 (5 bases each). V was cut by 4 bases and J by 1 base, with 17 bases left in between. The CDR3 runs 16 residues. CDR1 and CDR2 from the germline V gene are SGHDT and YYEEEE. As DNA, the CDR3 is TGTGCCAGCAGCCAAGAACCGGGACGGGGCCAAGAGACCCAGTACTTC. Protein: CASSQEPGRGQETQYF.

The chain uses TRBV7-2 and TRBJ2-1; 12 positions agree with TRBD2. CDR3 length equals 17 residues. Trimming cost V 1 base and J 9 bases; bases outside gene matches: 10. Germline CDR1 SGHTA, CDR2 FQGNSA. DNA for the CDR3: TGTGCCAGCAGCTTAGGAGACCTAGCGGGAGGGCCGGGTGAGCAGTTCTTC. Protein sequence: CASSLGDLAGGPGEQFF.

This clonotype was seen many times. The CDR3 nucleotides are TGCAGTGCTAGAGATCGACAGATCACTTACAATGAGCAGTTCTTC. Translating gives CSARDRQITYNEQFF. The rearrangement joins TRBV20-1 to TRBJ2-1; D is perhaps TRBD1 (5 bases). Deletions cut 0 bases from V and 4 bases from J, with 13 bases between. Germline lookup yields CDR1 DFQATT and CDR2 SNEGSKA (reference sequence). This CDR3 is 15 amino acids long.

The chain links TRBV28 to TRBJ2-7, with 7 bases identical to TRBD1. Unmatched junction bases numbered 7, after V lost 6 bases and J lost 2 bases. Germline assignment: CDR1 MDHEN and CDR2 SYDVKM. This CDR3 is 14 amino acids long. The CDR3 here is CASRGTAPAYEQYV. As DNA, the CDR3 is TGTGCCAGCAGGGGGACAGCCCCGGCCTACGAGCAGTACGTC.

This clonotype was counted many times. The chain carries TRBV6-5 and TRBJ1-2; D is uncertain. This CDR3 is 13 amino acids long. V was pared by 2 bases and J by 6 bases, with 10 bases between. Germline CDR1 is MNHEY and CDR2 is SVGAGI. CDR3 in amino acids: CASSYEQFHGYTF. The CDR3 region has the DNA TGTGCCAGCAGTTACGAACAGTTTCATGGCTACACCTTC.

This clonotype was observed a handful of times. The chain couples TRBV5-1 to TRBJ2-7; D is unclear. The V end lost 3 bases, the J end lost 2 bases, and 12 bases lay between the germline ends. The germline V gene has CDR1 SGHRS and CDR2 YFSETQ. This CDR3 is 14 amino acids long. CDR3 sequence: CASSSYDKTYEQYV. In DNA, the CDR3 is TGCGCCAGCAGCTCCTACGACAAGACCTACGAGCAGTACGTC.

This clonotype was detected many times. The chain has TRBV7-2 and TRBJ2-1, with TRBD1 as a possible D gene (6 bases). Per the germline V gene, CDR1 is SGHTA and CDR2 is FQGNSA. V was cut by 7 bases and J by 5 bases, with 12 bases left in between. This CDR3 is built from 13 residues. The CDR3 protein is CASNLGGNNEQFF. CDR3 in DNA: TGTGCCAGCAATTTAGGGGGTAACAATGAGCAGTTCTTC.

The chain is built from TRBV3-1 and TRBJ2-4; D call uncertain. With 4 bases removed from V and 0 bases from J, the gap between germline ends came to 10 bases. This CDR3 contains 15 residues. Germline V CDR1 and CDR2: LGHDT, YNNKEL (reference sequence). Here the CDR3 DNA reads TGTGCCAGCAGCCCAAATTATGTAGCCAAAAACATTCAGTACTTC. Residues: CASSPNYVAKNIQYF.

This clonotype showed up just a few times. As DNA, the CDR3 is TGTGCCATCAGTGGAGGGGGGGGCTACACAGATACGCAGTATTTT. Its protein product is CAISGGGGYTDTQYF. The V call is TRBV10-3, the J call TRBJ2-3, with TRBD2 as a possible D gene (7 bases). Trimming removed 4 bases at V and 2 bases at J, with 13 bases between. Germline assignment: CDR1 ENHRY and CDR2 SYGVKD. The CDR3 loop spans 15 amino acids.

J is TRBJ2-1 and V is TRBV28, with D uncertain. This CDR3 comprises 13 residues. Germline CDR1 is MDHEN and CDR2 is SYDVKM. The V gene lost 8 bases and the J gene lost 6 bases, with 14 bases spanning the gap. Here the CDR3 reads CASRPQDANEQFF. The CDR3 DNA reads as TGTGCCAGCCGGCCCCAGGACGCCAATGAGCAGTTCTTC.

This clonotype was counted many times. V is TRBV7-8 and J is TRBJ2-7, with 8 bases fitting TRBD1. Trimming removed 5 bases from V and 3 bases from J; junction bases left unmatched: 6. The CDR3 totals 14 residues. Germline CDR1 SGHVS, CDR2 FQNEAQ. The DNA for the CDR3 is TGTGCCAGCAGCCTAGGACAGGGTAACTACGAGCAGTACTTC. Translated: CASSLGQGNYEQYF.

This clonotype was seen ten or more times. V usage is TRBV4-1 and J usage is TRBJ2-1, with unresolved D. The germline V gene encodes CDR1 MGHRA and CDR2 YSYEKL. V lost 6 bases, J lost 0 bases, and 12 bases lay in between. CDR3 length: 15 residues. This CDR3 is CASSYVISSYNEQFF. CDR3 coding DNA: TGCGCCAGCAGTTACGTTATCAGCTCCTACAATGAGCAGTTCTTC.

This clonotype turned up a few times. This rearrangement joins TRBV18 to TRBJ1-1; possibly TRBD1 for D (5 bases). This CDR3 contains 14 residues. The V and J ends lost 3 bases and 0 bases respectively, with 8 bases between them. From germline, CDR1 is KGHSH and CDR2 LQKENI. The CDR3 nucleotides are TGTGCCAGCTCACCTGGGACGGTGAACACTGAAGCTTTCTTT. As protein: CASSPGTVNTEAFF.

At least ten counts were recorded for this clonotype. V is TRBV3-1 and J is TRBJ1-5; D remains unclear. The CDR3 is 15 residues long. Germline-derived CDR1 and CDR2 are LGHDT and YNNKEL (reference sequence). The germline V and J ends were trimmed by 0 bases and 0 bases, with 6 bases remaining between them. The chain's CDR3 is CASSQDGNSNQPQHF. Here the CDR3 DNA reads TGTGCCAGCAGCCAAGACGGTAATAGCAATCAGCCCCAGCATTTT.

The chain joins TRBV20-1 to TRBJ1-5, with D possibly being TRBD1 (6 bases). The CDR3 is made up of 15 amino acids. The V gene's germline CDR1 is DFQATT and CDR2 SNEGSKA (reference sequence). V lost 2 bases and J 2 bases, leaving 13 bases between the germline ends. The CDR3: CSARSGGGGNQPQHF. For the CDR3, the DNA is TGCAGTGCTAGATCTGGAGGGGGAGGCAATCAGCCCCAGCATTTT.

This clonotype was observed at least ten times. The V call is TRBV20-1, the J call TRBJ2-3, with D hard to call. Trimming cost V 5 bases and J 5 bases, with 14 bases left between them. Germline CDR1 is DFQATT and CDR2 is SNEGSKA (reference sequence). The CDR3 loop spans 13 amino acids. CDR3 coding DNA: TGCAGTGCTCTCGAAGGGCCTCTAGATACGCAGTATTTT. Protein: CSALEGPLDTQYF.

Many counts were recorded for this clonotype. CDR3 DNA: TGTGCCAGCAGCCTCGGACAGGGCACCTACGAGCAGTACTTC. It specifies CASSLGQGTYEQYF. This chain uses TRBV11-2 with TRBJ2-7; 8 bases agree with TRBD1. The CDR3 extends over 14 amino acids. After removal of 5 bases from V and 2 bases from J, the junction contained 5 bases not matched to a gene. In germline, CDR1 is SGHAT, CDR2 FQNNGV.

This clonotype has a count of ten or more. CDR3 sequence: CASSFQGDHQPQHF. The CDR3 DNA sequence: TGTGCCAGCAGCTTCCAGGGGGACCATCAGCCCCAGCATTTT. The rearrangement links TRBV7-9 to TRBJ1-5; 7 positions match TRBD1. The CDR3 runs to 14 residues. The germline V gene has CDR1 SEHNR and CDR2 FQNEAQ (reference sequence). Trimming at V came to 3 bases and at J to 5 bases, leaving 4 bases not matched to a gene.

V and J are TRBV6-5 and TRBJ2-7; 7 bases are shared with TRBD2. Per germline, CDR1 MNHEY and CDR2 SVGAGI. The junction had 13 bases not matched to a gene; V was cut back by 6 bases and J by 5 bases. This CDR3 is 15 amino acids long. The CDR3 DNA reads as TGTGCCAGCAGCCGCTGGGGGAGGGCCGAAAACGAGCAGTACTTC. It translates to CASSRWGRAENEQYF.

The chain combines TRBV6-6 with TRBJ1-1; D is possibly TRBD1 (6 bases). V gave up 7 bases and J gave up 5 bases, with 11 bases separating them. Germline CDR1 and CDR2: MNHNY and SVGAGI (reference sequence). This CDR3 region has 12 residues. This chain's CDR3 is CASTQGQTEAFF. Here the CDR3 DNA reads TGTGCCAGCACCCAGGGGCAGACTGAAGCTTTCTTT.